Sequencing of this T cell receptor beta chain was carried out in a study of shared clonotypes between healthy human individuals. Study-level results: Despite large depth, sorted-subset datasets appeared incompletely sequenced. The small donor group covered limited genetic and exposure diversity.

Germline CDR1 is SSHAT and CDR2 is FNYEAQ (reference sequence). The CDR3 totals 13 residues. A deep-level run was used for the assay. Authors' data handling: ImmunoSEQ output lacked quality scores and full-length reads, limiting matched filtering. The data were produced by immunoSEQ multiplex PCR, yet TCRdb's version contains in-frame clones alone and is incomplete. V and J calls and clone size are as listed in that table; D and trimming were resolved from the DNA. The table lists 2.5 million or so clones, roughly 92% of them singletons. As concerns this clone: What it recognizes is unknown. The junction differs from germline at one of its ends, possibly a read error.

Specimen: naive CD4+ T cells sorted from blood. Sample subset: CD45RA+ positively selected. This TCR came from a man in his late teens or twenties in good health. The V gene is TRBV7-7, the J gene TRBJ2-5; D uncertain. CDR3 bases: TGTGCTAGCAGCTTTGGGGTTTTAGAGACCCAGTACTTC. As protein: CASSFGVLETQYF.